This record concerns one T cell receptor (beta chain) sequence. Its cognate antigen is unknown. This specimen belongs to a study of cytomegalovirus exposure and HLA in healthy donors. The CDR3 consists of 15 residues. Per germline, CDR1 SGHDT and CDR2 YYEEEE. The V gene lost 4 bases and the J gene lost 0 bases, with 11 bases spanning the gap. Both 60 Vbeta primers and 13 Jbeta primers went into the PCR. The method was immunoSEQ multiplex PCR; TCRdb's version includes in-frame clones alone and lacks a portion of them. Of some 160,000 clones in the sample, around 77% are singletons; the top ten hold roughly 2.3%. Study conclusions and caveats: In a later analysis, CMV-associated beta chains were mostly HLA-associated, it appeared.

Everyone who donated was a healthy bone marrow donor. This clonotype was obtained from a man in his 60s in good health and CMV-seronegative. The gene calls are TRBV5-6 and TRBJ1-5; D is possibly TRBD1 (6 bases). Input material: PBMCs. CDR3 in DNA: TGTGCCAGCAGCGTACAGGGTTATAGCAATCAGCCCCAGCATTTT. Translated: CASSVQGYSNQPQHF.